The 10 T cell receptor beta chains given below trace back to one sample, sequenced in a study of CD8+ T cells in alopecia areata. It was cDNA, reverse transcribed from extracted RNA, that served as the sequencing template. Sequencing was performed with immunoSEQ multiplex PCR; in TCRdb, only in-frame clones are kept and a portion is missing. Listed for the sample are around 300,000 clones, none seen a single time. Cutaneous lymph nodes were pooled and cells sorted by CD4, CD8alpha, NKG2D, NKG2ACE and more. The sequenced material came from CD4+ T cells sorted from a lymph node. These receptors came from a C3H/HeJ mouse with alopecia areata. Strain MHC haplotype: H2-k.

Note on this clone: Mouse gene names apply. The sequenced fragment ends 4 residues before the CDR3 boundary, so the rest is inferred from the germline J gene. V and J are TRBV17 and TRBJ2-1, with TRBD1 matching over 8 bases. The ends lost 4 bases at V and 0 bases at J; junction bases unmatched: 2. CDR3 length equals 15 residues. CDR1 is MNHDT, CDR2 YYDKIL, per germline. The sequenced part of the CDR3 DNA is TGTGCTAGCAGTACAGGGGGCCTTAACTATGCT. This gives the protein CASSTGGLNYA. The whole CDR3 reads CASSTGGLNYAEQFF.

This clone was found a few times. Gene names refer to mouse genes. The read ends 4 residues early relative to the CDR3; the germline J gene fills the gap. V gene TRBV1 combines with J gene TRBJ2-3; 8 bases map to TRBD2. Trimming cost V 2 bases and J 1 base; bases outside gene matches: 2. Germline V gives CDR1 NSQYPW, CDR2 LRSPGD (reference sequence). CDR3 size: 15 residues. The CDR3 loop reads CTCSASGGRAETLYF. CDR3 DNA (partial): TGCACCTGCAGTGCATCTGGGGGGCGTGCAGAA.

A word on this clone: Any gene name here is a mouse gene name. The read ends 4 residues shy of where the CDR3 ends; the end is completed using the germline J gene. This CDR3 is also generated by other DNA sequences in the sample. The genes are TRBV19 and TRBJ1-1; 8 bases align to TRBD1. Germline V gives CDR1 FNHDT, CDR2 SITEND (reference sequence). Trimming cost V 4 bases and J 3 bases; bases outside gene matches: 5. This CDR3 has 14 residues. Partial CDR3 DNA: TGTGCCAGCAGTGACAGGGGATTGGACACA. Translated, it gives CASSDRGLDT. The full-length CDR3 reads as CASSDRGLDTEVFF.

In regard to this clone: Mouse germline and gene names are used. The CDR3 end is not reached by the read, which stops 4 residues before it; the germline J gene fills it in. V is TRBV13-3 and J is TRBJ2-7; 9 bases map to TRBD1. The length of the CDR3 is 13 residues. Trimming at V came to 4 bases and at J to 3 bases, leaving 2 bases not matched to a gene. The germline CDR1 and CDR2 sequences are NNHDY and SYVADS. The CDR3 bases that were read are TGTGCCAGCAGTCGGACAGGGGACTAT. As protein: CASSRTGDY. From start to end, the CDR3 is CASSRTGDYEQYF.

This clone has just a few counts. Gene names denote mouse genes. The read gets to within 4 residues of the CDR3 end, and the germline J gene fills in the rest. The same CDR3 is also encoded by other DNA sequences in this sample. The chain couples TRBV1 to TRBJ2-5; 10 bases agree with TRBD2. V lost 2 bases, J lost 2 bases, and 1 base stayed unmatched. The CDR3 length is 15 residues. Looked up from germline, CDR1 is NSQYPW and CDR2 is LRSPGD (reference sequence). Partial CDR3 DNA: TGCACCTGCAGTGCACCTGGGGGGGCCCAAGAC. Its protein is CTCSAPGGAQD. The whole CDR3 reads CTCSAPGGAQDTQYF.

With regard to this clone: These gene names are mouse names. The sequenced fragment ends 4 residues before the CDR3 boundary, so the rest is inferred from the germline J gene. This chain links TRBV13-1 with TRBJ2-2; D is perhaps TRBD1 (5 bases). The CDR3 has 15 amino acids. Trimming pared 1 base from V and 1 base from J, leaving 8 bases between. CDR1 and CDR2 (germline): NSHNY, SYGAGN. The CDR3 loop reads CASSDQDINTGQLYF. The CDR3 bases that were read are TGTGCCAGCAGTGATCAGGACATAAACACCGGG.

This clone turned up a few times. Gene names follow the mouse nomenclature. Read data end 4 residues before the CDR3 end; the end is taken from the germline J gene. The rearrangement uses TRBV5 and TRBJ2-2; the match to TRBD1 covers 8 bases. The CDR3 length is 17 residues. The V and J ends lost 2 bases and 0 bases, in that order; junction bases with no gene match: 5. CDR1 LGHNA and CDR2 YNLKQL come from the germline V gene (reference sequence). The CDR3 loop reads CASSQPIQGANTGQLYF. The sequenced CDR3 bases are TGTGCCAGCAGCCAACCCATACAGGGGGCAAACACCGGG.

A few counts support this clone. Genes and germline are mouse. The read stops 4 residues short of the end of the CDR3; the missing end is completed from the germline J gene. The sample has other DNA sequences that encode this CDR3 too. The J gene is TRBJ2-1, the V gene TRBV5, with 8 bases aligning to TRBD2. The V gene end was trimmed by 2 bases and the J gene end by 2 bases; junction bases not matched to a gene: 2. This CDR3 region has 15 residues. The germline V gene encodes CDR1 LGHNA and CDR2 YNLKQL (reference sequence). Incomplete CDR3 DNA: TGTGCCAGCAGCCAACTGGGGGGAGACTATGCT. Residues: CASSQLGGDYA. The CDR3, in full, reads CASSQLGGDYAEQFF.

This clone was seen only a few times. Any gene name here is a mouse gene name. CDR3 DNA (partial): TGTGCCAGCGGTGGGACTGGGGCTGCT. Amino acid sequence: CASGGTGAA. The entire CDR3 protein is CASGGTGAAEQFF. The genes are TRBV13-2 and TRBJ2-1; 9 bases map to TRBD2. The read terminates 4 residues ahead of where the CDR3 ends, so the germline J gene completes it. V lost 3 bases to trimming and J lost 6 bases; unmatched junction nucleotides: 1. This CDR3 comprises 13 residues. Germline-derived CDR1 and CDR2 are NNHNN and SYGAGS (reference sequence).

This clone has more than one count but fewer than ten. The gene names here belong to mouse. This chain's CDR3 is CASSRGTIANSDYTF. The CDR3 DNA, read in part, is TGTGCCAGCAGTCGAGGGACAATTGCAAACTCC. The chain has TRBV19 and TRBJ1-2; possibly TRBD1 for D (6 bases). The sequence runs out 4 residues before the end of the CDR3; the remainder is reconstructed from the germline J gene. Germline values: CDR1 FNHDT, CDR2 SITEND (reference sequence). The germline V and J ends were trimmed by 4 bases and 0 bases, with 13 bases remaining between them. The CDR3 has 15 amino acids.